This T cell receptor (beta chain) was profiled in a study of human T cells and chemical hapten exposure. The sample's time point: pre-sensitization, week 0. Treatment indicated: therapeutic diphenylcyclopropenone sensitization with weekly scalp DPC. The CDR3 consists of 16 residues. Trimming pared 0 bases from V and 4 bases from J, leaving 13 bases between. The germline CDR1 and CDR2 sequences are MGHRA and YSYEKL. Individual cDNA molecules had unique molecular identifiers attached to them by the library. One entry per CDR3 protein results from TCRdb running MiXCR on the RACE reads. The sample records roughly 380,000 distinct CDR3 sequences, more than 4.5% being singletons.

The clonotype comes from a woman between 45 and 60 years old with alopecia areata. Some clones in this sample may be carry-over from other donors' samples. The source was whole blood, collected in connection with sensitization to the hapten diphenylcyclopropenone (DPC). The chain is built from TRBV4-1 and TRBJ2-4; possibly TRBD1 for D (6 bases). Written as DNA, the CDR3 is TGCGCCAGCAGCCAAGATAACAGGGTAGTGAAAAACATTCAGTACTTC. Protein: CASSQDNRVVKNIQYF.